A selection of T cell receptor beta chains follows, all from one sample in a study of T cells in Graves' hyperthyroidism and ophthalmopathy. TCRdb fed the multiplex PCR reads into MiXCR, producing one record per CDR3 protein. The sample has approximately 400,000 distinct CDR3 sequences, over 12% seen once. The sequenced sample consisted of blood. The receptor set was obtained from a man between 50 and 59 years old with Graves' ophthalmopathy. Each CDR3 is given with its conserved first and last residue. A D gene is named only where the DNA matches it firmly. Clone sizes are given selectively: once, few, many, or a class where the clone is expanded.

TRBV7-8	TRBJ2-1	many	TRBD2	TGTGCCAGCAGCTCTAGACTAGCGGGAGGGAATGAGCAGTTCTTC	CASSSRLAGGNEQFF
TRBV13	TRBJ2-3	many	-	TGTGCCAGCAGCTTCGGAAGCACAGATACGCAGTATTTT	CASSFGSTDTQYF
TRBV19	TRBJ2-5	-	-	TGTGCCAGTAAAATTGGAAACCAAGAGACCCAGTACTTC	CASKIGNQETQYF
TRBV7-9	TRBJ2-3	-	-	TGTGCCAGCCGCAGGGGATCTGGCACAGATACGCAGTATTTT	CASRRGSGTDTQYF
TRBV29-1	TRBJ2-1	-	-	TGCAGCGTTGATTATCCAGGGATGAATGAGCAGTTCTTC	CSVDYPGMNEQFF
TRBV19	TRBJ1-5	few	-	TGTGCCAGTTCTATTCGACAAGTTCCTCAGCCCCAGCATTTT	CASSIRQVPQPQHF
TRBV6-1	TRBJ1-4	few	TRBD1	TGTGCCAGCAACCGGGACAGGGGACAAGAAAAACTGTTTTTT	CASNRDRGQEKLFF
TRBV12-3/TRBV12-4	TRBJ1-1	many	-	TGTGCCAGCAGTCCCGGGAGTACTACCACTGAAGCTTTCTTT	CASSPGSTTTEAFF
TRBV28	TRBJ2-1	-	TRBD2	TGTGCCAGCAGTTCCAGCCCGGGACTAGCGGCCAATGAGCAGTTCTTC	CASSSSPGLAANEQFF
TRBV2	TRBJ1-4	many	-	TGTGCCAGCAGTGTCTTCAAAAGGCAGGTTGAAAAACTGTTTTTT	CASSVFKRQVEKLFF
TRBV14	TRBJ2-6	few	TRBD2	TGTGCCAGCAGCAAGACTAGCGCGCGCTCTGGGGCCAACGTCCTGACTTTC	CASSKTSARSGANVLTF
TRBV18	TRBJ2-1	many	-	TGTGCCAGCTCACCGTGGGAAATACTGGACAATGAGCAGTTCTTC	CASSPWEILDNEQFF
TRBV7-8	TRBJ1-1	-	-	TGTGCCAGCAGCTTCTCCGGACAGAGGAACACTGAAGCTTTCTTT	CASSFSGQRNTEAFF
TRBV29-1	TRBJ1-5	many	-	TGCAGCGTTTCTACGGAGATAAATCAGCCCCAGCATTTT	CSVSTEINQPQHF
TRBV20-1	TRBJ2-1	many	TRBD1	TGCAGCCCCGACGGGGACAGAAACAATGAGCAGTTCTTC	CSPDGDRNNEQFF
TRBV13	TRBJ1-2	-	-	TGTGCCAGCAGCCCCCGGCCGGGAGGAGGGTATGGCTACACCTTC	CASSPRPGGGYGYTF
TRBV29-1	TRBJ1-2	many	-	TGCAGCGTTGAAGATCCTAGCAGACTCCGATTTGGAGGCTACACCTTC	CSVEDPSRLRFGGYTF
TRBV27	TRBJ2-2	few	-	TGTGCCAGCAGGGGCTTGGGATACCCCACCGGGGAGCTGTTTTTT	CASRGLGYPTGELFF
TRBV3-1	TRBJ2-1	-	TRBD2	TGTGCCAGCAGCCGGGGGACTAGCGGGAGTAACAATGAGCAGTTCTTC	CASSRGTSGSNNEQFF
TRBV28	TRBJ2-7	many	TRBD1	TGTGCCAGCAGGGAGACAGGGGCGGCCTACGAGCAGTACTTC	CASRETGAAYEQYF
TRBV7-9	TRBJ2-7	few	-	TGTGCCAGCAGCCCCCCCCTAGGGGGCTACGAGCAGTACTTC	CASSPPLGGYEQYF
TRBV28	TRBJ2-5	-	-	TGTGCCAGCAGTCCAATGTGGGAGACCCAGTACTTC	CASSPMWETQYF
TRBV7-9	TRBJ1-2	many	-	TGTGCCAGCAGCTTGGCAGGGCGACATGGCTACACCTTC	CASSLAGRHGYTF
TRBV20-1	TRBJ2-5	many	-	TGCAGTGCATCTGACAGTCAAGAGACCCAGTACTTC	CSASDSQETQYF
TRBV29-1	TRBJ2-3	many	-	TGCAGCGTTGAGGACGGCACAGATACGCAGTATTTT	CSVEDGTDTQYF
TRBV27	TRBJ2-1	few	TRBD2	TGTGCCAGCAGTTTACTTGGCGGGAGTACGGATGAGCAGTTCTTC	CASSLLGGSTDEQFF
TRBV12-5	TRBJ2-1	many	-	TGTGCTAGTGGTTTGGTAAGCGGGCAGGGGCGGGAGCACTACAATGAGCAGTTCTTC	CASGLVSGQGREHYNEQFF
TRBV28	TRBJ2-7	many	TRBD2	TGTGCCAGCAAGATAGCGGGAGGCAATTCCTACGAGCAGTACTTC	CASKIAGGNSYEQYF
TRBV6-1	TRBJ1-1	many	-	TGTGCCAGCAGTGATAGGGACACGAACACTGAAGCTTTCTTT	CASSDRDTNTEAFF
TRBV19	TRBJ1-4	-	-	TGTGCCAGTAGTAATGGCGGAATGACCCGAGCAACTAATGAAAAACTGTTTTTT	CASSNGGMTRATNEKLFF
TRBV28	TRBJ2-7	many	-	TGTGCCAGCAGTTTGAAATTCTACGAGCAGTACTTC	CASSLKFYEQYF
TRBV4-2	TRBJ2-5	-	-	TGTGCCAGCAGCCAAGATCCATCGCGGCCGTACCAAGAGACCCAGTACTTC	CASSQDPSRPYQETQYF
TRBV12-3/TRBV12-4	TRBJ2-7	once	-	TGTGCCAGCAGTAGGGGTCCCATACAGGCCTACGAGCAGTACTTC	CASSRGPIQAYEQYF
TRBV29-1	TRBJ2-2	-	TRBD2	TGCAGCACGGGACTAGCGAACACCGGGGAGCTGTTTTTT	CSTGLANTGELFF
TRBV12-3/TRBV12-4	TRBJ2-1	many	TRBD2	TGTGCCAGCACCCCCGGACTAGATCACAATGAGCAGTTCTTC	CASTPGLDHNEQFF
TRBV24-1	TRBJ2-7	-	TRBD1	TGTGCCACCAGTGATTTCAAGACAGGGGACTCCGAGCAGTACTTC	CATSDFKTGDSEQYF
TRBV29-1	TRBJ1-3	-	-	TGCAGCACCCAATCTGGAAACACCATATATTTT	CSTQSGNTIYF
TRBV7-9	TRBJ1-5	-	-	TGTGCCAGCAGCTTCTCCGGGGGAGGGAGCAATCAGCCCCAGCATTTT	CASSFSGGGSNQPQHF
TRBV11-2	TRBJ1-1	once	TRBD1	TGTGCCAGCAGCTCGCCCCGGACAGGTTGGACCCCGAACACTGAAGCTTTCTTT	CASSSPRTGWTPNTEAFF
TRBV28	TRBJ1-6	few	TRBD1	TGTGCCAGCCGGGACAGGGGACCCGCGGGGAATTCACCCCTCCACTTT	CASRDRGPAGNSPLHF
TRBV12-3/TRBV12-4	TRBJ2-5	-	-	TGTGCCAGCAGACCTAGCGAACAAGAGACCCAGTACTTC	CASRPSEQETQYF
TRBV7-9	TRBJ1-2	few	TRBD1	TGTGCCAGCAGCTCCTCGACAGGGGGAGGCTACACCTTC	CASSSSTGGGYTF
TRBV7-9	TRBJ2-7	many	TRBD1	TGTGCCAGCAGCCAGGACAGGGCCAGGGAGCAGTACTTC	CASSQDRAREQYF
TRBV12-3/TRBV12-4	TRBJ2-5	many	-	TGTGCCAGCAGTCCACAGGGTTTGGGAGCAGGGGCGGCCCAGTACTTC	CASSPQGLGAGAAQYF
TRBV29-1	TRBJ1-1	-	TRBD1	TGCAGCGTTGAACGGGACAGGGGCAGGGCTTTCTTT	CSVERDRGRAFF
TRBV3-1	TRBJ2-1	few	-	TGTGCCAGCAGCCAAGATACCGCCATCTCCTACAATGAGCAGTTCTTC	CASSQDTAISYNEQFF
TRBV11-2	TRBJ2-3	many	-	TGTGCCAGCAGCTTAGAGGCTAGCGCTCAAATTACGCAGTATTTT	CASSLEASAQITQYF
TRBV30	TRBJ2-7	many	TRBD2	TGTGCCTGGGCACCTAGCGGACGCTCCTACGAGCAGTACTTC	CAWAPSGRSYEQYF
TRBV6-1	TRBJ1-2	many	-	TGTGCCAGCAGTGACGGGGGCTACACCTTC	CASSDGGYTF